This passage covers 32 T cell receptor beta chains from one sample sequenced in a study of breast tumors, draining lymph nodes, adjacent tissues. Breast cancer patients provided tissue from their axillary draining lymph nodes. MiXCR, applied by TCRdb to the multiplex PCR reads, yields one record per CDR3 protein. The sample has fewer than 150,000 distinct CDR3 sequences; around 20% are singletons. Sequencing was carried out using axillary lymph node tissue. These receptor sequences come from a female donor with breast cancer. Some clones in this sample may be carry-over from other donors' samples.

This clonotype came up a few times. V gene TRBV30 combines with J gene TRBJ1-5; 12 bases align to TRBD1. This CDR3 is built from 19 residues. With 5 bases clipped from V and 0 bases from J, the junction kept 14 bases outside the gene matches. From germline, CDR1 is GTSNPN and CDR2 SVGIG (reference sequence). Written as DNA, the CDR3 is TGTGCCTGGCCGTATCCCGGGACAGGGGGCGTCACTAGCAATCAGCCCCAGCATTTT. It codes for CAWPYPGTGGVTSNQPQHF. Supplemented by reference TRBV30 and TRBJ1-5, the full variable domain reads SQTIHQWPATLVQPVGSPLSLECTVEGTSNPNLYWYRQAAGRGLQLLFYSVGIGQISSEVPQNLSASRPQDRQFILSSKKLLLSDSGFYLCAWPYPGTGGVTSNQPQHFGDGTRLSIL.

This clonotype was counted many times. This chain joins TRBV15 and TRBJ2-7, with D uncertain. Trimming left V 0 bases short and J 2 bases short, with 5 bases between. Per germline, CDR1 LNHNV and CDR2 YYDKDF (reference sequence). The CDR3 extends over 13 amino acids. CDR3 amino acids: CATSRDSAYEQYF. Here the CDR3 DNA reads TGTGCCACCAGCAGAGATTCGGCCTACGAGCAGTACTTC.

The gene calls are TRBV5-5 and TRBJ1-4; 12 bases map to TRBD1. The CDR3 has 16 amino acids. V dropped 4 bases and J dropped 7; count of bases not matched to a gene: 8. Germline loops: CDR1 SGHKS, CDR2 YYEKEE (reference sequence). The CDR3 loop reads CASSPGTGGPVEKLFF. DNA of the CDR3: TGTGCCAGCAGCCCGGGGACAGGGGGCCCCGTTGAAAAACTGTTTTTT.

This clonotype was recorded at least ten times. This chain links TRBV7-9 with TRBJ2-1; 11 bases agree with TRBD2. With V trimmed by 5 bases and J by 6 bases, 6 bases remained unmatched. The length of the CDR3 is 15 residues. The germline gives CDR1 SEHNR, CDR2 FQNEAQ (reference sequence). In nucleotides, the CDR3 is TGTGCCAGCAGCATCACTAGCGGGAGCGGCAATGAGCAGTTCTTC. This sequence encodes CASSITSGSGNEQFF.

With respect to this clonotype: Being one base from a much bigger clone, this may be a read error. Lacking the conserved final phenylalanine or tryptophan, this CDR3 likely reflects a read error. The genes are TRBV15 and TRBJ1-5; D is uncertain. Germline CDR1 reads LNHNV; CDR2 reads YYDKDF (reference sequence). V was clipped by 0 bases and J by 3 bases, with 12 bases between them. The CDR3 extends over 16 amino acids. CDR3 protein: CATSRDFGRLNQPQHS. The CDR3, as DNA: TGTGCCACCAGCAGAGATTTCGGACGGCTCAATCAGCCCCAGCATTCT.

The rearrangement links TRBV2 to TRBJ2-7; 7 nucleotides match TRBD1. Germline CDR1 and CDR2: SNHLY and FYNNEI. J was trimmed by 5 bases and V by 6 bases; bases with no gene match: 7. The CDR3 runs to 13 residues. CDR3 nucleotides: TGTGCCAGCAGCTCTATAGGGGGCAACGAGCAGTACTTC. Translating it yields CASSSIGGNEQYF.

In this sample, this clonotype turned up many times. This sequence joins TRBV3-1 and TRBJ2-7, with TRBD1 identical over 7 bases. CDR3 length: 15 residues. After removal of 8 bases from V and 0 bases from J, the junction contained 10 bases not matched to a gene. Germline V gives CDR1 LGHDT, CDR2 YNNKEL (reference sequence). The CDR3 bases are TGTGCCAGCGCCCTTCTCCGGGACAGCTCCTACGAGCAGTACTTC. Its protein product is CASALLRDSSYEQYF.

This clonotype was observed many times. The CDR3 DNA follows: TGCAGTGCTAGAGTCCCCGCGGATGAAAAACTGTTTTTT. Translation: CSARVPADEKLFF. The chain carries TRBV20-1 and TRBJ1-4; D not certain. CDR1 DFQATT and CDR2 SNEGSKA come from the germline V gene (reference sequence). The CDR3 covers 13 residues. V was cut by 1 base and J by 6 bases, with 9 bases left in between.

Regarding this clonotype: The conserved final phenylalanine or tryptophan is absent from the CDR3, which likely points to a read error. In DNA, the CDR3 is TGTGCCAGCTCACCAGGGCCTAGCGGGATTGCAGATACGCAGTATTGT. Its translation: CASSPGPSGIADTQYC. This chain links TRBV18 with TRBJ2-3, with 9 bases aligning to TRBD2. This CDR3 comprises 16 residues. Germline V lookup: CDR1 KGHSH, CDR2 LQKENI. V was clipped by 2 bases and J by 4 bases; unmatched bases: 7.

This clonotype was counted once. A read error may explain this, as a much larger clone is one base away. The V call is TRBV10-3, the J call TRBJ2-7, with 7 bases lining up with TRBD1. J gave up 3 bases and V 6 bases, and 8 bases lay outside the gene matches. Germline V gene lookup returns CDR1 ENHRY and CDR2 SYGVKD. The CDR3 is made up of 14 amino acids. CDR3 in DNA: TGTGCCATCAGCAACAGGGGTATCTACTACGAGCAGTACTTC. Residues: CAISNRGIYYEQYF.

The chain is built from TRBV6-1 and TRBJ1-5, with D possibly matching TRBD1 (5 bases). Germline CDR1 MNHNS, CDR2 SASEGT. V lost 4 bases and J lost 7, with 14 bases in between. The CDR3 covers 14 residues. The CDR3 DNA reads TGTGCCAGCAGTGGGGAGGGGATCAGGCAGCCCCAGCATTTT. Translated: CASSGEGIRQPQHF.

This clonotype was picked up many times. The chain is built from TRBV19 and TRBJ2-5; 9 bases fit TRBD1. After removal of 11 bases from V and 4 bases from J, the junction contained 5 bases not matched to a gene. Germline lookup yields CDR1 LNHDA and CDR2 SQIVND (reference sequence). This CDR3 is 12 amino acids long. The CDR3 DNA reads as TGTGCCGCTGGGACAGGGCGAGAGACCCAGTACTTC. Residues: CAAGTGRETQYF.

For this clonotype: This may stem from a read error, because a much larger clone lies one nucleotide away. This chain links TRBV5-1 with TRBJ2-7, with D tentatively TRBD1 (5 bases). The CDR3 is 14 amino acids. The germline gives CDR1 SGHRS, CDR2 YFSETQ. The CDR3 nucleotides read TGCGCCAGCAGCCCTGACAGTTGGTCCTACGAGCGGTACTTC. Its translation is CASSPDSWSYERYF.

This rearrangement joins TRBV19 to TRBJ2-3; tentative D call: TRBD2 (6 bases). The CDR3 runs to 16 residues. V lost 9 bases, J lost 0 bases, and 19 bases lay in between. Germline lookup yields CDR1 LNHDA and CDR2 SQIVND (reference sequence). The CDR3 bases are TGTGCCAGACAACCAGGACCCGGGAGAAGCACAGATACGCAGTATTTT. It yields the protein CARQPGPGRSTDTQYF.

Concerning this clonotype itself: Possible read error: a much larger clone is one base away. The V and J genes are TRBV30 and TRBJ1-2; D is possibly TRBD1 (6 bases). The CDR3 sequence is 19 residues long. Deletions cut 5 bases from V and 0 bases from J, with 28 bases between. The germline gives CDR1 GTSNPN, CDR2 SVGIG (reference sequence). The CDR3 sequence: CAWGGLDKGGPQPNYGYTF. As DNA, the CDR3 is TGTGCCTGGGGTGGCCTCGATAAGGGGGGCCCTCAACCTAACTATGGCTACACCTTC.

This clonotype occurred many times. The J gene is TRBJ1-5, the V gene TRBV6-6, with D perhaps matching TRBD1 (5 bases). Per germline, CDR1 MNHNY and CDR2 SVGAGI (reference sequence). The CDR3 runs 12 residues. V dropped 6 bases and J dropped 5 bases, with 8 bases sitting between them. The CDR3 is CASRGGDQPQHF. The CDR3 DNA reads TGTGCCAGCAGGGGGGGGGATCAGCCCCAGCATTTT.

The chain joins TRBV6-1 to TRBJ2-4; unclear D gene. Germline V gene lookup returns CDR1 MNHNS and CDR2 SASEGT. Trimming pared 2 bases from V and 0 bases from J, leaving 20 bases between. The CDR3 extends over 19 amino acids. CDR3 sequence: CASSERLPLPSLAKNIQYF. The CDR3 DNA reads TGTGCCAGCAGTGAAAGACTTCCCTTACCATCCCTAGCCAAAAACATTCAGTACTTC.

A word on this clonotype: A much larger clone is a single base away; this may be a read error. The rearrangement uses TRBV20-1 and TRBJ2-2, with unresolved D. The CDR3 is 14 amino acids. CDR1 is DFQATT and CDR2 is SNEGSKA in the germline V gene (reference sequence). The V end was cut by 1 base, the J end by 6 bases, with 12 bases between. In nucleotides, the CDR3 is TGCAGTGCTAGAGGTTTGAACCAGGCCGGGGAGCTGTTTTTT. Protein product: CSARGLNQAGELFF.

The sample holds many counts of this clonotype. CDR3 amino acids: CASSVDPPSTDTQYF. CDR3 DNA sequence: TGTGCCAGCAGCGTAGACCCCCCTAGCACAGATACGCAGTATTTT. The genes are TRBV9 and TRBJ2-3; D remains unclear. The CDR3 has 15 amino acids. Germline CDR1 is SGDLS and CDR2 is YYNGEE. Trimming removed 0 bases at V and 0 bases at J, with 8 bases between.

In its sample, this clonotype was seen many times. The CDR3 DNA is TGTGCCAGCTCACCGGGACAGGGCTCGACTAAGGGCTACACCTTC. Its translation is CASSPGQGSTKGYTF. The chain is built from TRBV18 and TRBJ1-2; TRBD1 matches at 9 bases. V lost 3 bases, J lost 8 bases, and 10 bases stayed unmatched. CDR3 length: 15 residues. Per germline, CDR1 KGHSH and CDR2 LQKENI.

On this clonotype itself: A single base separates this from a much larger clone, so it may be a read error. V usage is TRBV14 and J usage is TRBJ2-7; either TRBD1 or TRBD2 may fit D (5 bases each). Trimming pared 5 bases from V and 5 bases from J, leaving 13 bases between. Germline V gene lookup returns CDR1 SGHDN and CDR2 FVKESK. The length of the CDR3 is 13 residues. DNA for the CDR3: TGTGCCAGCAGCGGCAGGGAGAGGCACGAGCAGTACTTC. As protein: CASSGRERHEQYF.

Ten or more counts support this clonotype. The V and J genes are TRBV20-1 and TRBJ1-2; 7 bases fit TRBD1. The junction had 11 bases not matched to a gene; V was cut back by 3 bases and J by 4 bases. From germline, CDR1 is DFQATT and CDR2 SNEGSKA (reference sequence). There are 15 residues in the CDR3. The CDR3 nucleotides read TGCAGTGCTAGGTTGACAGGGTTTTATAGCTATGGCTACACCTTC. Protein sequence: CSARLTGFYSYGYTF.

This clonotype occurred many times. The CDR3 protein is CASSYPEGQGSNQPQHF. In DNA form, the CDR3 reads TGTGCCAGCAGTTACCCCGAGGGACAGGGTAGCAATCAGCCCCAGCATTTT. The chain is built from TRBV6-2 or TRBV6-3 and TRBJ1-5; 9 bases align to TRBD1. The length of the CDR3 is 17 residues. Losses at the gene ends were 2 bases for V and 0 bases for J; bases not matched to a gene: 5. Germline-derived CDR1 and CDR2 are MNHEY and SVGEGT.

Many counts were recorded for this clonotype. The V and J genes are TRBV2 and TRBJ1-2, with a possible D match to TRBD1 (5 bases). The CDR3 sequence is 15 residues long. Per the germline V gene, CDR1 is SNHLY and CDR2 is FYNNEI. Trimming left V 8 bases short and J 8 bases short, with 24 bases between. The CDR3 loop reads CASLNLVGERWGYTF. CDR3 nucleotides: TGTGCCAGCCTTAATCTTGTGGGGGAAAGGTGGGGCTACACCTTC.

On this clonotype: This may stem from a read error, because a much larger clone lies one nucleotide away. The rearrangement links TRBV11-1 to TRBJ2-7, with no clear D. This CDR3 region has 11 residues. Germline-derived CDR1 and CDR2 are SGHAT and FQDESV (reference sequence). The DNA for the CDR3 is TGTGCCGGCAGCACCAACTACGAGCAGTACTTC. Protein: CAGSTNYEQYF. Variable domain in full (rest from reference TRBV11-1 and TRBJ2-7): EAEVAQSPRYKITEKSQAVAFWCDPISGHATLYWYRQILGQGPELLVQFQDESVVDDSQLPKDRFSAERLKGVDSTLKIQPAELGDSAMYLCAGSTNYEQYFGPGTRLTVT.

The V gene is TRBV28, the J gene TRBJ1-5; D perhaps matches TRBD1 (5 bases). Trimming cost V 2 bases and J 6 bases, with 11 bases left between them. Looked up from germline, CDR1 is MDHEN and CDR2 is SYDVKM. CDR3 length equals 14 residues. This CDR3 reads CASSLDGGGQPQHF. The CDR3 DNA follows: TGTGCCAGCAGTTTAGACGGGGGTGGTCAGCCCCAGCATTTT.

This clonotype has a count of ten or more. CDR3 DNA: TGTGCCAGCAGCTTAGTGACGACAGTGGGAGGCTATGGCTACACCTTC. Its translation: CASSLVTTVGGYGYTF. V usage is TRBV7-9 and J usage is TRBJ1-2; D perhaps matches TRBD1 (5 bases). The CDR3 is made up of 16 amino acids. Germline CDR1 and CDR2: SEHNR and FQNEAQ (reference sequence). Trimming removed 1 base at V and 4 bases at J, with 16 bases between.

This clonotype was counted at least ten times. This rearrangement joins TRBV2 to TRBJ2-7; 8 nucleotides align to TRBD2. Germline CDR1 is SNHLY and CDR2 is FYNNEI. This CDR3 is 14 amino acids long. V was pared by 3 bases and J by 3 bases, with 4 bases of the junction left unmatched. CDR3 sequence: CASSDPGGDYEQYF. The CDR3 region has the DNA TGTGCCAGCAGTGACCCCGGGGGGGACTACGAGCAGTACTTC.

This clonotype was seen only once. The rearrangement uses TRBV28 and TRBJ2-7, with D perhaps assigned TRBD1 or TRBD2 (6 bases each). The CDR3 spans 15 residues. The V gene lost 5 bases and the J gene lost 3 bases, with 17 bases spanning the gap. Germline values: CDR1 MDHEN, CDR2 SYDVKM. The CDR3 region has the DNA TGTGCCAGCAGTCTCCCTGTGGGGGGCGGCTACGAGCAGTACTTC. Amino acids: CASSLPVGGGYEQYF.

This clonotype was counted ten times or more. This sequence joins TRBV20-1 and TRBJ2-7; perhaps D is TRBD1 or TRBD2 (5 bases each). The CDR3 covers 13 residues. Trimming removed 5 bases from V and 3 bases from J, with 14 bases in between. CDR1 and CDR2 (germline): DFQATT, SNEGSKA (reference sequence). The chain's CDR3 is CSAGDRDGYEQYF. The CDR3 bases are TGCAGTGCTGGCGACCGGGACGGCTACGAGCAGTACTTC.

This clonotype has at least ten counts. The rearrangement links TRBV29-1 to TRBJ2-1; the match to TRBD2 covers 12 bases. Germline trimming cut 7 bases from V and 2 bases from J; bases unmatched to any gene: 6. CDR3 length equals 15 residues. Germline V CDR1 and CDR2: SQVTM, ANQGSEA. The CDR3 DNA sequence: TGCAGCGCCTCACTAGCGGGAGGACCCTACAATGAGCAGTTCTTC. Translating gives CSASLAGGPYNEQFF.

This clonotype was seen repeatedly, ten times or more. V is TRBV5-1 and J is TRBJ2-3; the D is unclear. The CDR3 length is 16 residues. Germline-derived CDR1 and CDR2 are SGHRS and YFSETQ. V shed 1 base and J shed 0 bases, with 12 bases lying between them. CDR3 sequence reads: CASSLSQRLSTDTQYF. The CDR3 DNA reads TGCGCCAGCAGCTTGAGCCAAAGACTTAGCACAGATACGCAGTATTTT. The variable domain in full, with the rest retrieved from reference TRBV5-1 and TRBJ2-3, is KAGVTQTPRYLIKTRGQQVTLSCSPISGHRSVSWYQQTPGQGLQFLFEYFSETQRNKGNFPGRFSGRQFSNSRSEMNVSTLELGDSALYLCASSLSQRLSTDTQYFGPGTRLTVL.